This TCR beta chain came from a study of T cells in Graves' hyperthyroidism and ophthalmopathy. The definition of stable Graves' hyperthyroidism was no ophthalmopathy progression within 18 months. RNA transcripts yielded amplified TCR beta CDR3 regions. RT-PCR in the first round (using the HTBI primer set) targeted the TCR CDR3. TCRdb called the multiplex PCR reads again in MiXCR, with one record for every CDR3 protein. This sample carries 250,000 to 350,000 distinct CDR3 sequences, around 16% of them seen once, and the ten largest clones take around 35%. Germline loops: CDR1 SGHVS, CDR2 FNYEAQ. The CDR3 runs to 17 residues. The ends were cut back, 1 base at V and 7 bases at J, with 20 bases in the middle. Points from the study as a whole: Blood also contained most expanded thyroid clonotypes above 0.001.

In its sample, this clonotype was seen a few times. Its antigen is not identified. The sequencing input was blood. The V call is TRBV7-6, the J call TRBJ1-5; D is unresolved. This TCR was recovered from a man aged 25-45 years with Graves' hyperthyroidism. This CDR3 is CASSLGPSFLGGQPQHF. The CDR3 bases are TGTGCCAGCAGCTTAGGGCCCTCTTTCCTTGGAGGGCAGCCCCAGCATTTT.